The clone carrying this T cell receptor (beta chain) was observed many times. Its target is not known. Trimming pared 4 bases from V and 9 bases from J, leaving 22 bases between. CDR3 size: 14 residues. The germline CDR1 and CDR2 sequences are SQVTM and ANQGSEA. This sample stems from a study of blood T cells in healthy people across ages. Study in general: Every two T cells gave about one barcoded beta molecule via template switching.

A sample-barcoded 5' primer and a J-beta primer mix were used in a second PCR of roughly 6 to 12 cycles. TCRdb called the 5' RACE reads again in MiXCR, with one record for every CDR3 protein. Of over a million distinct CDR3 sequences detected, around 45% appear once; the ten largest clones hold approximately 20%. Study-wide points: Donor CMV status, an unknown factor, possibly confounded changes in expanded clonotypes.

This clonotype was obtained from a woman aged 60-70 years in good health. The source material was blood. The chain links TRBV29-1 to TRBJ2-7, with D possibly being TRBD2 (5 bases). This chain's CDR3 is CSVGTGVLKTVQYF. In DNA form, the CDR3 reads TGCAGCGTTGGTACCGGGGTCCTGAAGACCGTGCAGTACTTC.